This record looks at one TCR beta chain sequence and its context. Its antigen is as yet unknown. The germline V gene encodes CDR1 SGHTA and CDR2 FQGTGA. V dropped 4 bases and J dropped 7 bases, with 11 bases sitting between them. CDR3 length: 13 residues. These data originate in a study of shared clonotypes between healthy human individuals. Study-wide points: Represented diversity, genetic and exposure-history alike, was limited by few donors. Relative to clonotypes present in all four donors, those not shared had lower generation probabilities.

Clones were sequenced by immunoSEQ multiplex PCR, and TCRdb holds only the in-frame ones, with some missing. The sample records approximately 2,300,000 clones, 80% to 95% being singletons. The clonotype comes from a young man in good health. Some clones in this sample may be carry-over from other donors' samples. The chain carries TRBV7-3 and TRBJ2-1, with no clear D. Sequenced input: naive CD4+ T cells from PBMCs. Subset in this sample: CD45RA+ positively selected. The chain's CDR3 is CASSSQVGNEQFF. In DNA form, the CDR3 reads TGTGCCAGCAGCTCGCAGGTGGGGAATGAGCAGTTCTTC.